The subject of this entry is one T cell receptor (beta chain). It lacks a known antigen. The sample holds no much larger clone one base away, and base qualities are not on file. Reading from cysteine to phenylalanine, the CDR3 counts 11 amino acids. Only the CDR3 DNA is retained, 33 bases long and in frame from the first base. From V the trimming removes 6 bases and from J it removes 10 bases, while the gene matches leave 5 bases of the junction unaccounted for. The germline V gene (reference sequence) provides CDR1 LNHDA and CDR2 SQIVND. One collaborating source in Seattle enrolled patients during active infection and followed them longitudinally through the course of disease. Each collaborating institution followed its own protocols to collect whole blood in K2EDTA tubes. For TCRbeta analysis, collaborator samples were shipped as frozen whole blood, as isolated PBMCs, or as DNA extracted from either sample type.

The sample is drawn from a study of blood T cell repertoires in COVID-19 (dated by TCRdb to the early 2020s). Regarding the complete study: Samples from collaborators originated in the United States, Italy and Spain and spanned both the acute and convalescent phases of COVID-19. Sample metadata almost always included a de-identified subject ID, COVID-19 status, age in years and sex. The samples were drawn from two sources: the first 160 participants of the ongoing ImmuneRACE study, and fewer than 1,500 subjects contributed by 6 global collaborators. The repertoires were made available in a free public database intended to serve as a resource for research on the immune response to SARS-CoV-2. The prospective study material was composed of cDNA or gDNA derived from T cells, B-cell-depleted T cells, or PBMCs. The dataset comprised deeply sampled blood TCRbeta repertoires from subjects exposed to, actively infected with, or recovered from COVID-19. HLA class I and class II types, where available, came from metadata supplied by the sample provider rather than from assay-based typing.

Paper-wide results and their limitations: Clinical and demographic metadata were provided uncurated, with the amount varying by source and participant.

TCRbeta CDR3 regions were amplified from genomic DNA by means of the immunoSEQ Assay, a bias-controlled multiplex PCR. Per the source publication's procedure: Nucleated cell counts per sample were estimated from amplification of reference gene primers within the assay. To quantify the absolute abundance of each unique TCRbeta CDR3 rearrangement, sequence reads were collapsed and filtered. For each sample, productive Simpson clonality was calculated as the square root of Simpson's diversity index over productive rearrangements. The table comes from immuneACCESS by way of TCRdb, which keeps in-frame sequences with V and J called. Part of the clones is missing from these tables; in studies checked, under half for an unresolved V gene and the rest for unknown reasons. Clone size and the V and J calls come from that table; the DNA yielded D and trimming. In this sample the table shows about 300,000 clones, more than 80% of which occur a single time. The ten largest clones add up to roughly 6.1% of the sample.

What was sequenced was peripheral blood. The chain is assembled from TRBV19 and TRBJ1-2, with 7 middle bases fitting TRBD1. The source is a woman between 50 and 59 years old with COVID-19, enrolled during active disease. The nucleotides are TGTGCCAGTAGGGACAGGAGGGACTACACCTTC. It translates to CASRDRRDYTF.